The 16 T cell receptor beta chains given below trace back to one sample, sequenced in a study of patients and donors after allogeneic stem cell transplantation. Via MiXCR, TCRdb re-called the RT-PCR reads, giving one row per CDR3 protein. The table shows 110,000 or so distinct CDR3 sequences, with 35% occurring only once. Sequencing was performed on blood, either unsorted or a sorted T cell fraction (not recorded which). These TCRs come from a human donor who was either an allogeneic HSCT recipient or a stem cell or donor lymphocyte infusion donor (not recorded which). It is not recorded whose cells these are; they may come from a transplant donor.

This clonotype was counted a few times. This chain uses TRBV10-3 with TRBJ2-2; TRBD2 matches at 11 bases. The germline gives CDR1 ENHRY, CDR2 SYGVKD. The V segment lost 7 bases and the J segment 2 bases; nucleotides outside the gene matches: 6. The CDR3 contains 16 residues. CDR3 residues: CAINSGTSGNTGELFF. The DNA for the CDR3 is TGTGCCATCAACTCCGGGACTAGCGGAAACACCGGGGAGCTGTTTTTT.

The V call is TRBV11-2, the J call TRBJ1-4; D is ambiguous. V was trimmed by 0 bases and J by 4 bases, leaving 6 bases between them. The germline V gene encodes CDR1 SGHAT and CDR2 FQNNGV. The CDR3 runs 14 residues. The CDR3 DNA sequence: TGTGCCAGCAGCTTAGACAGGTTTAATGAAAAACTGTTTTTT. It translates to CASSLDRFNEKLFF.

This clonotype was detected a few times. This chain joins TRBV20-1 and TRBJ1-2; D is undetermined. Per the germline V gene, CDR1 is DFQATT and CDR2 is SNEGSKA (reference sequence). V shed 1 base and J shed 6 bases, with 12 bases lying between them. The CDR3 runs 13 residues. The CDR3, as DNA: TGCAGTGCTAGAGTGAGGGAAAGGAATGGCTACACCTTC. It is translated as CSARVRERNGYTF.

CDR3 residues: CASSSQLAGETQYF. CDR3 coding DNA: TGTGCCAGCAGCTCCCAACTAGCGGGAGAGACCCAGTACTTC. The chain links TRBV7-2 to TRBJ2-5; the match to TRBD2 covers 9 bases. The CDR3 length is 14 residues. V lost 4 bases and J lost 4; bases outside the gene matches: 4. Germline CDR1 reads SGHTA; CDR2 reads FQGNSA.

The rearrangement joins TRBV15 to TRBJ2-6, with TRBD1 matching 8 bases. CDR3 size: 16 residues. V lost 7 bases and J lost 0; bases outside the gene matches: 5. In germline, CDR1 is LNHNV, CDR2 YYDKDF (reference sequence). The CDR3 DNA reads TGTGCCACCAACGGACAGGGTAACTCTGGGGCCAACGTCCTGACTTTC. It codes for CATNGQGNSGANVLTF.

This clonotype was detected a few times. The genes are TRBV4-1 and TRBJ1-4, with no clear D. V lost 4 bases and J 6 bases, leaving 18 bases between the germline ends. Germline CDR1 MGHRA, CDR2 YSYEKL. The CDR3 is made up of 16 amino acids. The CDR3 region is CASSRLIGVPDEKLFF. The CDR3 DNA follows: TGCGCCAGCAGCCGTTTAATCGGTGTTCCTGATGAAAAACTGTTTTTT.

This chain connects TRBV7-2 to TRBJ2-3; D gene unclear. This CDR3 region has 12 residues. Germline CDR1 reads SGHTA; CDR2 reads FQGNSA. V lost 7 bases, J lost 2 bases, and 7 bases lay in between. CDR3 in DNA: TGTGCCAGCACTATGAACACAGATACGCAGTATTTT. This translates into CASTMNTDTQYF.

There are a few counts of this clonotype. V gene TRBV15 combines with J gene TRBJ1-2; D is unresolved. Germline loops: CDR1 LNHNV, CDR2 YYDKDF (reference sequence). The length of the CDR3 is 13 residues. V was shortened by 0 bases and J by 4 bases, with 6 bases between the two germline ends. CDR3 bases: TGTGCCACCAGCAGAGATCCCTTCTATGGCTACACCTTC. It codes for CATSRDPFYGYTF.

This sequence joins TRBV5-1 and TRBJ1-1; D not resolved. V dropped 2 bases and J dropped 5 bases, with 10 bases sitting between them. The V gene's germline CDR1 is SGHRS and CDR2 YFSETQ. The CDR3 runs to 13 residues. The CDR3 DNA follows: TGCGCCAGCAGCTTCCGCGGCAGTACTGAAGCTTTCTTT. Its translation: CASSFRGSTEAFF.

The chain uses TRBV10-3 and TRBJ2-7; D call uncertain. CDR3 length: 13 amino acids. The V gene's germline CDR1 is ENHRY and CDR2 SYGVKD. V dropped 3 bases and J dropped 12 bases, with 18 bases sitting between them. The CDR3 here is CAISEGGPLPPYF. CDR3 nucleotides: TGTGCCATCAGTGAAGGTGGCCCCCTCCCCCCGTACTTC.

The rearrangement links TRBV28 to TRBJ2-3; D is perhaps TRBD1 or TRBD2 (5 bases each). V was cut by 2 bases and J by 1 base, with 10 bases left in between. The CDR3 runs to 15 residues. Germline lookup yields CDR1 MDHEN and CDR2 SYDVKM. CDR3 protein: CASSLNPGRTDTQYF. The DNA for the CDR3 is TGTGCCAGCAGTTTAAACCCGGGACGCACAGATACGCAGTATTTT.

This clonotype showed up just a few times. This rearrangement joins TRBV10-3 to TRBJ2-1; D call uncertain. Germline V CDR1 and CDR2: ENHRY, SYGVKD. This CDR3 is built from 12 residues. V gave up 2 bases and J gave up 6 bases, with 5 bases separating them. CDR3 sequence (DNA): TGTGCCATCAGTGAGGTTGCCAATGAGCAGTTCTTC. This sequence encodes CAISEVANEQFF.

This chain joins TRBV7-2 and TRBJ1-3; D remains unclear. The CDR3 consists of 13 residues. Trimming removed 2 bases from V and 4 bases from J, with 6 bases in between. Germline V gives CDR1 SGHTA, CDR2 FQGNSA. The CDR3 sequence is CASSLPLGNTIYF. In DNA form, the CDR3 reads TGTGCCAGCAGCTTACCGTTAGGAAACACCATATATTTT.

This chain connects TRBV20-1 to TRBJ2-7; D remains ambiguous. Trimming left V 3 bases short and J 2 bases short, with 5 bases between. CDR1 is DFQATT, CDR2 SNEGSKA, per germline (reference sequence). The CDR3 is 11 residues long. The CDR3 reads CSARDTYEQYF. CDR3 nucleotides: TGCAGTGCTAGGGATACCTACGAGCAGTACTTC.

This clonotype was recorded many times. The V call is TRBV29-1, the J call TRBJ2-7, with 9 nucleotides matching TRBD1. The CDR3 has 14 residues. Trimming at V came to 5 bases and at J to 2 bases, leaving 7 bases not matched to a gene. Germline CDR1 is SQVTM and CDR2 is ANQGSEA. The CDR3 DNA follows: TGCAGCGTTCGAGGGACAGGGAAAACCTACGAGCAGTACTTC. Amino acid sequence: CSVRGTGKTYEQYF.

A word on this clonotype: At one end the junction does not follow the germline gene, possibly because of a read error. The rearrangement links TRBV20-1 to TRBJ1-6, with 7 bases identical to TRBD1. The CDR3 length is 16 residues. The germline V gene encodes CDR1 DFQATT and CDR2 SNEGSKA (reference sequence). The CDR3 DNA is TGCAGTGCTAGAGACTCAGACAGGGCAGCTAATTCGCCCCTCCACTTT. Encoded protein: CSARDSDRAANSPLHF.